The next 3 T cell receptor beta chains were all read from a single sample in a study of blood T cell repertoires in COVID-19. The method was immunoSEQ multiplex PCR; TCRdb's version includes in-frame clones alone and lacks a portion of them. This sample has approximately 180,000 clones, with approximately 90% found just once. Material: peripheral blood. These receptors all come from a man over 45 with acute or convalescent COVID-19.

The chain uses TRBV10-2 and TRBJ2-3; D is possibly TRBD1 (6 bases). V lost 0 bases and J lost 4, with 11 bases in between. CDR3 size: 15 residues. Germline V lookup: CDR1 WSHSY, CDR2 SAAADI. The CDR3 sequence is CASSESGQGPDTQYF. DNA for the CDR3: TGCGCCAGCAGTGAGTCCGGTCAGGGGCCAGATACGCAGTATTTT.

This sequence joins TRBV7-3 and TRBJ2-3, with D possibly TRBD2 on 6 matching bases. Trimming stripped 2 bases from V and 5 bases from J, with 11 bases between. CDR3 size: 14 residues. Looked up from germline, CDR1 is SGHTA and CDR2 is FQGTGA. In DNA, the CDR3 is TGTGCCAGCAGCTTAGGGGGGTACATAGATACGCAGTATTTT. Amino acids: CASSLGGYIDTQYF.

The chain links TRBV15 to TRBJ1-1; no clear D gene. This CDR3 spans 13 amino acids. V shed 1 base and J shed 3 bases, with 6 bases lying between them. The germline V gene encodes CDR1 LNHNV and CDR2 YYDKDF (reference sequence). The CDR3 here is CATSRGAYTEAFF. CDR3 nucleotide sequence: TGTGCCACCAGCAGAGGAGCCTACACTGAAGCTTTCTTT.